The 16 T cell receptor beta chains below were found in one sample sequenced in a study of blood T cell repertoires in COVID-19. Assay: immunoSEQ multiplex PCR; the TCRdb copy retains only in-frame clones and omits some. The data contain 250,000 to 350,000 clones, about 85% of them singletons. What was sequenced was PBMCs or T cells enriched from blood (not recorded which). The receptors come from a woman under 40 who had recovered from COVID-19.

The CDR3 region is CASSRDRPSVSNQPQHF. Written as DNA, the CDR3 is TGTGCCAGTAGCCGAGACAGGCCCTCCGTTAGCAATCAGCCCCAGCATTTT. This sequence joins TRBV19 and TRBJ1-5; tentative D call: TRBD1 (6 bases). V lost 6 bases and J 0 bases, leaving 18 bases between the germline ends. The CDR3 is 17 amino acids. Germline lookup yields CDR1 LNHDA and CDR2 SQIVND (reference sequence).

This clone came up once. Distinct nucleotide sequences in the sample also encode this CDR3. J is TRBJ1-1 and V is TRBV5-1, with D perhaps TRBD1 (6 bases). Trimming removed 0 bases at V and 4 bases at J, with 10 bases between. Germline loops: CDR1 SGHRS, CDR2 YFSETQ. The CDR3 extends over 14 amino acids. CDR3 residues: CASSLGRGGTEAFF. As DNA, the CDR3 is TGCGCCAGCAGCTTGGGTCGAGGGGGCACTGAAGCTTTCTTT. Filled out from reference TRBV5-1 and TRBJ1-1, the complete variable domain reads KAGVTQTPRYLIKTRGQQVTLSCSPISGHRSVSWYQQTPGQGLQFLFEYFSETQRNKGNFPGRFSGRQFSNSRSEMNVSTLELGDSALYLCASSLGRGGTEAFFGQGTRLTVV.

The chain has TRBV19 and TRBJ1-2, with D possibly being TRBD1 (5 bases). V was cut by 1 base and J by 14 bases, with 14 bases left in between. The CDR3 runs to 12 residues. Germline V gene sequence: CDR1 LNHDA, CDR2 SQIVND (reference sequence). In DNA, the CDR3 is TGTGCCAGTAGTATAGTAGACAGCCCAAGGACCTTC. Protein product: CASSIVDSPRTF.

This clone was recorded a few times. This chain uses TRBV7-2 with TRBJ1-2; 7 bases align to TRBD1. Germline V gives CDR1 SGHTA, CDR2 FQGNSA. The CDR3 length is 15 residues. J gave up 5 bases and V 1 base, and 7 bases lay outside the gene matches. CDR3 amino acids: CASSLVPGTEYGYTF. DNA of the CDR3: TGTGCCAGCAGCTTAGTGCCCGGGACAGAGTATGGCTACACCTTC.

Only one count was recorded for this clone. Here the CDR3 reads CASSSDRVSNQPQHF. CDR3 DNA: TGTGCCAGCAGCTCTGACAGGGTAAGCAATCAGCCCCAGCATTTT. The gene calls are TRBV7-9 and TRBJ1-5; 7 bases match TRBD1. J was trimmed by 1 base and V by 4 bases; bases with no gene match: 4. This CDR3 region has 15 residues. Germline loops: CDR1 SEHNR, CDR2 FQNEAQ (reference sequence).

The V and J genes are TRBV5-1 and TRBJ2-1; a possible D gene is TRBD2 (6 bases). CDR3 length equals 16 residues. The germline V gene has CDR1 SGHRS and CDR2 YFSETQ. V shed 3 bases and J shed 9 bases, with 22 bases lying between them. CDR3 in amino acids: CASSSGVGILKFEQFF. Written as DNA, the CDR3 is TGCGCCAGCAGCTCGGGGGTCGGTATCCTGAAATTTGAGCAGTTCTTC.

V gene TRBV2 combines with J gene TRBJ1-2; 10 bases fit TRBD1. V lost 2 bases, J lost 7 bases, and 7 bases stayed unmatched. From germline, CDR1 is SNHLY and CDR2 FYNNEI. This CDR3 has 15 residues. CDR3: CASSEIRQGASGYTF. CDR3 nucleotides: TGTGCCAGCAGTGAAATTAGACAGGGGGCCAGTGGCTACACCTTC. The variable domain in full, completed from reference TRBV2 and TRBJ1-2, reads EPEVTQTPSHQVTQMGQEVILRCVPISNHLYFYWYRQILGQKVEFLVSFYNNEISEKSEIFDDQFSVERPDGSNFTLKIRSTKLEDSAMYFCASSEIRQGASGYTFGSGTRLTVV.

This chain connects TRBV6-5 to TRBJ1-4; TRBD1 aligns across 7 bases. The CDR3 contains 15 residues. CDR1 is MNHEY, CDR2 SVGAGI, per germline. With V trimmed by 3 bases and J by 5 bases, 6 bases remained unmatched. The CDR3 sequence: CASSYQTGTNEKLFF. The CDR3 DNA sequence: TGTGCCAGCAGTTATCAGACAGGGACCAATGAAAAACTGTTTTTT.

The chain recombines TRBV19 with TRBJ1-2, with 7 bases identical to TRBD1. Germline V gives CDR1 LNHDA, CDR2 SQIVND (reference sequence). This CDR3 has 14 amino acids. The junction had 11 bases not matched to a gene; V was cut back by 6 bases and J by 7 bases. The CDR3 bases are TGTGCCAGTAGCCCACCTCGACAGGGACCTGGCTACACCTTC. It specifies CASSPPRQGPGYTF.

The chain uses TRBV5-1 and TRBJ2-1, with 8 bases matching TRBD1. The CDR3 is 17 residues long. The V gene end was trimmed by 0 bases and the J gene end by 4 bases; junction bases not matched to a gene: 9. Germline CDR1 reads SGHRS; CDR2 reads YFSETQ. CDR3 region: CASSLVPTGGSYNEQFF. The CDR3 nucleotides are TGCGCCAGCAGCTTGGTTCCTACAGGGGGTTCTTACAATGAGCAGTTCTTC.

CDR3 residues: CASSPLNTGPNTEAFF. The CDR3 DNA follows: TGTGCCAGCTCACCTCTAAATACAGGGCCGAACACTGAAGCTTTCTTT. The genes are TRBV18 and TRBJ1-1; D may be TRBD1 (6 bases). Germline lookup yields CDR1 KGHSH and CDR2 LQKENI. Trimming took 3 bases from V and 1 from J, leaving 15 bases between them. This CDR3 has 16 amino acids.

The V call is TRBV6-4, the J call TRBJ1-1; no firm D call. There are 13 residues in the CDR3. V was clipped by 0 bases and J by 5 bases, with 7 bases between them. Germline assignment: CDR1 MRHNA and CDR2 SNTAGT. CDR3 loop: CASSDSSGTEAFF. In nucleotides, the CDR3 is TGTGCCAGCAGTGACTCTTCGGGAACTGAAGCTTTCTTT.

This chain joins TRBV7-2 and TRBJ1-2; D might be TRBD1 (5 bases). This CDR3 is built from 13 residues. Germline lookup yields CDR1 SGHTA and CDR2 FQGNSA. The V and J ends lost 5 bases and 8 bases respectively, with 15 bases between them. CDR3 DNA sequence: TGTGCCAGCAGCCCTAGAGGAGGGACCGGCTACACCTTC. Encoded protein: CASSPRGGTGYTF.

The DNA of the CDR3 is TGTGCCAGCAGCACCCTAGCGGGGGTAGGTGAGCAGTTCTTC. It yields the protein CASSTLAGVGEQFF. This sequence joins TRBV3-1 (or the pseudogene TRBV3-2) and TRBJ2-1; 10 bases align to TRBD2. This CDR3 region has 14 residues. The germline V gene encodes CDR1 LGHDT and CDR2 YNNKEL (reference sequence). The junction had 7 bases not matched to a gene; V was cut back by 5 bases and J by 9 bases.

The chain joins TRBV13 to TRBJ1-4; D gene unclear. Germline lookup yields CDR1 PRHDT and CDR2 FYEKMQ (reference sequence). This CDR3 is built from 14 residues. V lost 5 bases, J lost 4 bases, and 11 bases lay in between. The CDR3 coding sequence is TGTGCCAGCAGCCGCAATCCTAGTAATGAAAAACTGTTTTTT. The encoded protein is CASSRNPSNEKLFF.

In DNA form, the CDR3 reads TGTGCCAGCAGCACCTCCCCGCTCGAGGAGCAGTTCTTC. The encoded protein is CASSTSPLEEQFF. The chain uses TRBV7-2 and TRBJ2-1; D ambiguous. The V gene lost 5 bases and the J gene lost 10 bases, with 15 bases spanning the gap. The CDR3 runs 13 residues. The V gene's germline CDR1 is SGHTA and CDR2 FQGNSA.